A single sample is the source of the 23 T cell receptor beta chains below, sequenced in a study of T cell responses to AZD1222 COVID-19 vaccine. Sequenced by immunoSEQ multiplex PCR; TCRdb stores in-frame clones only, minus some. This sample has approximately 160,000 clones, with about 92% found just once. The sample in question was peripheral blood, obtained on day 0 of AZD1222 vaccination. The receptors here all came from an adult in good health.

The V call is TRBV4-2, the J call TRBJ2-7, with 7 bases that match TRBD1. Germline V gives CDR1 LGHNA, CDR2 YNFKEQ. The CDR3 loop spans 16 amino acids. J was trimmed by 1 base and V by 6 bases; bases with no gene match: 12. The CDR3 DNA reads as TGTGCCAGCAGACTGGCCGAGGGGGCGGTGTCCTACGAGCAGTACTTC. Amino acid sequence: CASRLAEGAVSYEQYF.

For this clone: This same CDR3 is encoded by further DNA sequences in the sample. The chain couples TRBV5-1 to TRBJ2-1; the D gene is possibly TRBD1 (6 bases). Looked up from germline, CDR1 is SGHRS and CDR2 is YFSETQ. The CDR3 contains 15 residues. Trimming stripped 3 bases from V and 0 bases from J, with 10 bases between. The CDR3 is CASSWTDSSYNEQFF. The DNA for the CDR3 is TGCGCCAGCAGCTGGACAGATAGCTCCTACAATGAGCAGTTCTTC.

J is TRBJ1-4 and V is TRBV29-1; D uncertain. Per germline, CDR1 SQVTM and CDR2 ANQGSEA. The length of the CDR3 is 13 residues. V shed 7 bases and J shed 3 bases, with 12 bases lying between them. CDR3 nucleotide sequence: TGCAGCGGGAGACGCGGAGCTAATGAAAAACTGTTTTTT. Translating it yields CSGRRGANEKLFF. The entire variable domain, with the rest obtained from reference TRBV29-1 and TRBJ1-4, is as follows: SAVISQKPSRDICQRGTSLTIQCQVDSQVTMMFWYRQQPGQSLTLIATANQGSEATYESGFVIDKFPISRPNLTFSTLTVSNMSPEDSSIYLCSGRRGANEKLFFGSGTQLSVL.

The J gene is TRBJ2-7, the V gene TRBV4-1; possibly TRBD1 for D (6 bases). Trimming stripped 1 base from V and 6 bases from J, with 10 bases between. This CDR3 region has 13 residues. Germline loops: CDR1 MGHRA, CDR2 YSYEKL. In DNA form, the CDR3 reads TGCGCCAGCAGCCAAGCCAGAGGGGGCGAGCAGTACTTC. The encoded protein is CASSQARGGEQYF.

The chain carries TRBV7-2 and TRBJ1-2, with TRBD1 identical over 12 bases. The CDR3 is 13 residues long. Germline CDR1 reads SGHTA; CDR2 reads FQGNSA. J lost 13 bases, V lost 0 bases, and 3 bases had no gene match. The CDR3 region is CASSLAGQGAVTF. The CDR3 nucleotides read TGTGCCAGCAGCTTAGCGGGACAGGGGGCCGTCACCTTC. Filled out from reference TRBV7-2 and TRBJ1-2, the complete variable domain reads GAGVSQSPSNKVTEKGKDVELRCDPISGHTALYWYRQSLGQGLEFLIYFQGNSAPDKSGLPSDRFSAERTGGSVSTLTIQRTQQEDSAVYLCASSLAGQGAVTFGSGTRLTVV.

This clone has a single count. The chain has TRBV28 and TRBJ1-5, with TRBD1 as a possible D gene (5 bases). Trimming took 5 bases from V and 3 from J, leaving 14 bases between them. The CDR3 sequence is 15 residues long. Germline CDR1 is MDHEN and CDR2 is SYDVKM. In DNA, the CDR3 is TGTGCCAGCAGTCCCCCCAAGGGGCTCAATCAGCCCCAGCATTTT. Translation: CASSPPKGLNQPQHF.

V gene TRBV28 combines with J gene TRBJ2-7; D is possibly TRBD1 or TRBD2 (5 bases each). The V end was cut by 6 bases, the J end by 3 bases, with 12 bases between. CDR3 length: 13 amino acids. The V gene's germline CDR1 is MDHEN and CDR2 SYDVKM. The CDR3 reads CASRRDASYEQYF. For the CDR3, the DNA is TGTGCCAGCAGAAGGGACGCAAGCTACGAGCAGTACTTC.

The V call is TRBV6-2 or TRBV6-3, the J call TRBJ1-2; tentative D call: TRBD1 (6 bases). V lost 0 bases and J 7 bases, leaving 15 bases between the germline ends. The CDR3 contains 15 residues. Germline V gene sequence: CDR1 MNHEY, CDR2 SVGEGT. CDR3 bases: TGTGCCAGCAGTTACTCGCCTAACAGGGTTGGTGGCTACACCTTC. The encoded protein is CASSYSPNRVGGYTF.

The chain employs TRBV3-1 (or the pseudogene TRBV3-2) and TRBJ2-5; 7 bases map to TRBD2. Germline loops: CDR1 LGHDT, CDR2 YNNKEL (reference sequence). The length of the CDR3 is 14 residues. J was trimmed by 4 bases and V by 4 bases; bases with no gene match: 6. In DNA form, the CDR3 reads TGTGCCAGCAGCCCATCAGCGGGGCCAGAGACCCAGTACTTC. Residues: CASSPSAGPETQYF.

The chain has TRBV7-9 and TRBJ2-3, with 7 bases lining up with TRBD1. The CDR3 has 16 amino acids. J lost 2 bases, V lost 7 bases, and 12 bases had no gene match. The germline gives CDR1 SEHNR, CDR2 FQNEAQ (reference sequence). The CDR3 here is CASILLGTDYTDTQYF. The CDR3 nucleotides read TGTGCCAGCATCCTTTTAGGGACAGACTACACAGATACGCAGTATTTT.

The chain links TRBV20-1 to TRBJ2-5; D gene uncertain. The CDR3 runs to 12 residues. Germline loops: CDR1 DFQATT, CDR2 SNEGSKA (reference sequence). Trimming stripped 5 bases from V and 5 bases from J, with 12 bases between. CDR3 sequence (DNA): TGCAGTGCTGGTGGTGGGTTTGAGACCCAGTACTTC. It translates to CSAGGGFETQYF.

The chain recombines TRBV5-4 with TRBJ2-3; 13 nucleotides line up with TRBD2. The J segment lost 8 bases and the V segment lost 4 bases, leaving 7 bases of the junction unmatched. Per the germline V gene, CDR1 is SGHNT and CDR2 is YYREEE (reference sequence). This CDR3 is 15 amino acids long. The CDR3 protein is CASSQRLAGGGTQYF. The CDR3 nucleotides read TGTGCCAGCAGCCAACGACTAGCGGGGGGCGGTACGCAGTATTTT.

V is TRBV29-1 and J is TRBJ2-1, with D perhaps being TRBD1 or TRBD2 (6 bases each). The CDR3 has 14 amino acids. V was pared by 6 bases and J by 8 bases, with 20 bases between. In germline, CDR1 is SQVTM, CDR2 ANQGSEA. For the CDR3, the DNA is TGCAGCGTGGGGGGCGGGATAAGCATTGATGAGCAGTTCTTC. Its protein product is CSVGGGISIDEQFF.

V is TRBV7-2 and J is TRBJ1-3, with D uncertain. The germline V gene has CDR1 SGHTA and CDR2 FQGNSA. The germline V and J ends were trimmed by 4 bases and 3 bases, with 19 bases remaining between them. The length of the CDR3 is 17 residues. CDR3 DNA: TGTGCCAGCAGCTCTTACGCGACTCCTGGGTATGGAAACACCATATATTTT. It yields the protein CASSSYATPGYGNTIYF. Filled out from reference TRBV7-2 and TRBJ1-3, the complete variable domain reads GAGVSQSPSNKVTEKGKDVELRCDPISGHTALYWYRQSLGQGLEFLIYFQGNSAPDKSGLPSDRFSAERTGGSVSTLTIQRTQQEDSAVYLCASSSYATPGYGNTIYFGEGSWLTVV.

This chain links TRBV27 with TRBJ2-7, with 12 bases identical to TRBD2. The CDR3 loop spans 16 amino acids. With V trimmed by 3 bases and J by 2 bases, 5 bases remained unmatched. CDR1 and CDR2 from the germline V gene are MNHEY and SMNVEV (reference sequence). CDR3 nucleotide sequence: TGTGCCAGCAGTTTTTGGACTAGCGGGGCCCCCTACGAGCAGTACTTC. Translating it yields CASSFWTSGAPYEQYF.

The DNA of the CDR3 is TGTGCCAGCAGCCCAGAAGGGGGGACCCAAGAGACCCAGTACTTC. It translates to CASSPEGGTQETQYF. The V call is TRBV13, the J call TRBJ2-5; tentatively, D is TRBD1 or TRBD2 (6 bases each). The V end was cut by 5 bases, the J end by 1 base, with 14 bases between. The germline gives CDR1 PRHDT, CDR2 FYEKMQ (reference sequence). The CDR3 is made up of 15 amino acids.

The chain uses TRBV4-3 and TRBJ2-3; TRBD2 agrees at 8 bases. Trimming took 0 bases from V and 7 from J; bases not matched to a gene: 9. CDR3 length: 16 residues. CDR1 LGHNA and CDR2 YSLEER come from the germline V gene. Here the CDR3 reads CASSQDSLGGAYTQYF. The DNA of the CDR3 is TGCGCCAGCAGCCAAGATTCACTCGGGGGGGCCTATACGCAGTATTTT.

The J gene is TRBJ2-1, the V gene TRBV7-9, with 7 bases that match TRBD1. The CDR3 spans 15 residues. The V and J ends lost 2 bases and 4 bases, in that order; junction bases with no gene match: 5. Germline assignment: CDR1 SEHNR and CDR2 FQNEAQ (reference sequence). CDR3 nucleotides: TGTGCCAGCAGCTTATCCCCGGACAGGTACAATGAGCAGTTCTTC. This gives the protein CASSLSPDRYNEQFF.

The chain employs TRBV9 and TRBJ1-3, with no clear D. Germline CDR1 is SGDLS and CDR2 is YYNGEE. V gave up 4 bases and J gave up 8 bases, with 13 bases separating them. The CDR3 is 13 amino acids. CDR3 protein: CASSPHPPDTIYF. The CDR3 DNA reads TGTGCCAGCAGCCCCCACCCCCCGGACACCATATATTTT.

This chain connects TRBV13 to TRBJ1-2; D remains ambiguous. The CDR3 has 16 amino acids. V lost 2 bases and J 2 bases, leaving 15 bases between the germline ends. Per the germline V gene, CDR1 is PRHDT and CDR2 is FYEKMQ (reference sequence). DNA for the CDR3: TGTGCCAGCAGCTTATTGAGGCAGACCATCAACTATGGCTACACCTTC. Translation gives CASSLLRQTINYGYTF. The full variable domain, in which reference TRBV13 and TRBJ1-2 provide the parts outside the CDR3, is AAGVIQSPRHLIKEKRETATLKCYPIPRHDTVYWYQQGPGQDPQFLISFYEKMQSDKGSIPDRFSAQQFSDYHSELNMSSLELGDSALYFCASSLLRQTINYGYTFGSGTRLTVV.

On this clone: The junction departs from germline at one end; a sequencing error may be responsible. This sequence joins TRBV11-2 and TRBJ2-7, with D unclear. The V gene's germline CDR1 is SGHAT and CDR2 FQNNGV. This CDR3 is 12 amino acids long. The CDR3 here is CASSFFSHEQYF. The CDR3 region has the DNA TGTGCCAGCAGCTTTTTCTCCCACGAGCAGTACTTC.

V is TRBV5-1 and J is TRBJ1-1, with D unclear. This CDR3 has 13 amino acids. Germline CDR1 and CDR2: SGHRS and YFSETQ. V shed 3 bases and J shed 1 base, with 7 bases lying between them. The CDR3 sequence: CASSSTENTEAFF. CDR3 in DNA: TGCGCCAGCAGCTCGACGGAGAACACTGAAGCTTTCTTT.

The chain couples TRBV7-2 to TRBJ1-2, with TRBD1 matching 10 bases. CDR1 and CDR2 from the germline V gene are SGHTA and FQGNSA. Trimming removed 4 bases from V and 2 bases from J; junction bases left unmatched: 4. The CDR3 spans 15 residues. CDR3 sequence (DNA): TGTGCCAGCAGCTCGTTGGACAGGGGGAACTATGGCTACACCTTC. Encoded protein: CASSSLDRGNYGYTF.